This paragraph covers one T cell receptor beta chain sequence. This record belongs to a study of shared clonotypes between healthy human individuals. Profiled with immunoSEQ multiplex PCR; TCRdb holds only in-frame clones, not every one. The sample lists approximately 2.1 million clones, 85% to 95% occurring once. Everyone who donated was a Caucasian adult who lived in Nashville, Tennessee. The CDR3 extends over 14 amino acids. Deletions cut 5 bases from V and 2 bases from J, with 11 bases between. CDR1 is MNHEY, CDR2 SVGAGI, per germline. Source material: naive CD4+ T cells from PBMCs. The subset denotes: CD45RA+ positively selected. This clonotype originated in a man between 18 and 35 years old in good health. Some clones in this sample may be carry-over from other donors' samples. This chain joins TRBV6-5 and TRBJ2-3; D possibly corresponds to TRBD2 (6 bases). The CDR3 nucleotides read TGTGCCAGCAGTGCGCGGGGCCCCACAGATACGCAGTATTTT. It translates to CASSARGPTDTQYF.